This TCR beta chain was captured in a study of pediatric ulcerative colitis. Across the whole study: Ulcerative colitis patients had pancolitis or left-sided colitis, with confirming histology.

CDR1 ENHRY and CDR2 SYGVKD come from the germline V gene. This CDR3 spans 14 amino acids. Trimming took 5 bases from V and 8 from J, leaving 18 bases between them. As regards this clone: Antigen specificity is unknown.

Findings of the study overall: Blood samples from two patients yielded substantially fewer templates and were excluded from blood-rectal overlap analysis. Clonal expansions reduced rectal repertoire diversity in acute severe colitis. Blood-rectal clonal overlap within each person was significantly higher in ulcerative colitis patients than controls.

Profiled with immunoSEQ multiplex PCR; TCRdb holds only in-frame clones, not every one. The table shows 60,000 or so clones, with 77% occurring only once. This sequence joins TRBV10-3 and TRBJ1-2; D possibly corresponds to TRBD1 (6 bases). The sequence was obtained from a boy aged 5-17 years with moderate ulcerative colitis. Sequenced sample: blood. The CDR3 coding sequence is TGTGCCATCAGTACGCCCGGGGGGCATAGCGGCTACACCTTC. Translating it yields CAISTPGGHSGYTF.